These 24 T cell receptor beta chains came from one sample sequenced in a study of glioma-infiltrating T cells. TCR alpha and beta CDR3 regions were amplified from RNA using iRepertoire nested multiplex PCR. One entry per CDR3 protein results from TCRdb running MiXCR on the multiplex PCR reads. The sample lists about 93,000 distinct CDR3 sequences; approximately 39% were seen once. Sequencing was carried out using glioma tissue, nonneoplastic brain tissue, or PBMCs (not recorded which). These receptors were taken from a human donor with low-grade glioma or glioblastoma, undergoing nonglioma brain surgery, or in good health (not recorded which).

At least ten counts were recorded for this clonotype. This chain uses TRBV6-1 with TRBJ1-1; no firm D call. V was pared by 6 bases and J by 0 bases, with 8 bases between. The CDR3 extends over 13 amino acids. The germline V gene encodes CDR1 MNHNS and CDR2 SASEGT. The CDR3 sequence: CASRQAMNTEAFF. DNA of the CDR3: TGTGCCAGCAGGCAGGCGATGAACACTGAAGCTTTCTTT.

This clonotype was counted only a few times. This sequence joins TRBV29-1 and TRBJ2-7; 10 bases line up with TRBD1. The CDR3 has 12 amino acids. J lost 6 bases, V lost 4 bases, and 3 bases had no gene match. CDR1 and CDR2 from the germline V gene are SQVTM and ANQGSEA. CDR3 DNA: TGCAGCGTTGGGGGGGACAGGGGCGAGCAGTACTTC. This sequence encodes CSVGGDRGEQYF.

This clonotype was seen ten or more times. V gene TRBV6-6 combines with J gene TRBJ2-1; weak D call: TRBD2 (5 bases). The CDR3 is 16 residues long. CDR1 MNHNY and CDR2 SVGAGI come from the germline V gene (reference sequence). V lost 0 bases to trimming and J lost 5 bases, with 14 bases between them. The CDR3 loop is CASSYSRSGANNEQFF. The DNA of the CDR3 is TGTGCCAGCAGTTACTCGAGGAGCGGAGCAAACAATGAGCAGTTCTTC.

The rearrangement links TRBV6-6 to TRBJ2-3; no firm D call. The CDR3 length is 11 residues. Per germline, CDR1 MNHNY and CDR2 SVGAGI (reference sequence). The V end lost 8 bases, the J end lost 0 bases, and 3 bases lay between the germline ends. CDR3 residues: CASGSTDTQYF. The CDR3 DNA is TGTGCCAGCGGCAGCACAGATACGCAGTATTTT.

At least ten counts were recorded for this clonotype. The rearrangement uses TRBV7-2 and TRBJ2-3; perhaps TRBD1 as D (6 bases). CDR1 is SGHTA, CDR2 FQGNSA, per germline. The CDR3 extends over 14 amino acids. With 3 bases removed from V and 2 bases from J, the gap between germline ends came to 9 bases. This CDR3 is CASSFTGFTDTQYF. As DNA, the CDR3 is TGTGCCAGCAGCTTTACAGGGTTCACAGATACGCAGTATTTT.

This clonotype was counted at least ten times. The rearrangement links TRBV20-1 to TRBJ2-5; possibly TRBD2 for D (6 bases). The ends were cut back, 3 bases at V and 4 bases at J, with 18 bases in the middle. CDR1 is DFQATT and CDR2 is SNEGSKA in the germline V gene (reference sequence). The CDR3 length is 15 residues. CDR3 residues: CSASSTATRGETQYF. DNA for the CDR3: TGCAGTGCTAGTAGTACTGCGACTAGAGGAGAGACCCAGTACTTC.

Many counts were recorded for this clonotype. As DNA, the CDR3 is TGTGCCAGCAGCCAGGGACCCGGGGAGCTGTTTTTT. This gives the protein CASSQGPGELFF. V and J are TRBV6-1 and TRBJ2-2; tentatively, D is TRBD1 or TRBD2 (5 bases each). CDR1 is MNHNS and CDR2 is SASEGT in the germline V gene. This CDR3 contains 12 residues. V lost 6 bases and J lost 6, with 8 bases in between.

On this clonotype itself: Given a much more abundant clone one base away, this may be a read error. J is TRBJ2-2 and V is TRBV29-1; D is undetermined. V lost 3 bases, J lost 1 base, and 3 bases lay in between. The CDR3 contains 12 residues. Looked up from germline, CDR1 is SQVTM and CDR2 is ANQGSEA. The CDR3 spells CSVDWNTGELFF. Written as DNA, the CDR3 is TGCAGCGTTGATTGGAACACCGGGGAGCTGTTTTTT.

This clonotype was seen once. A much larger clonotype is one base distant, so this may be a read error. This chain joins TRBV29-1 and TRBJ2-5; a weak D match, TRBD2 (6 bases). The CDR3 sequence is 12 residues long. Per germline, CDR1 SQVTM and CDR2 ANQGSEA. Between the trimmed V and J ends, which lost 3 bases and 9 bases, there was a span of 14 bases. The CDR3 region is CSVDQVGEAQYF. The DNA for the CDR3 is TGCAGCGTTGATCAGGTCGGGGAGGCCCAGTACTTC.

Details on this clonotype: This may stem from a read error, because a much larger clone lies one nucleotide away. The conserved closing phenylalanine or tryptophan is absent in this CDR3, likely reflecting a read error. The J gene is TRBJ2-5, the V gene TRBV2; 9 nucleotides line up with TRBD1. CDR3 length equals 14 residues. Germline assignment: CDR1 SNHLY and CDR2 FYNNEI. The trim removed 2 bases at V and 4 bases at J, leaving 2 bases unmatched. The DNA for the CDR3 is TGTGCCAGCAGTGAACAGGGACAGGGAGAGACCCAGTACCTC. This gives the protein CASSEQGQGETQYL.

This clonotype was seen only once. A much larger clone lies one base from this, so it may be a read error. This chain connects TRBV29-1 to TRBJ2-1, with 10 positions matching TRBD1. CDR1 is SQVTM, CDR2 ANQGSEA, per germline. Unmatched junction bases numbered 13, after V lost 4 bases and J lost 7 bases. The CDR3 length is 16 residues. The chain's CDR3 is CSVGPRGQGLRNEQFF. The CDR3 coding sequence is TGCAGCGTTGGCCCGAGGGGACAGGGGTTAAGGAATGAGCAGTTCTTC.

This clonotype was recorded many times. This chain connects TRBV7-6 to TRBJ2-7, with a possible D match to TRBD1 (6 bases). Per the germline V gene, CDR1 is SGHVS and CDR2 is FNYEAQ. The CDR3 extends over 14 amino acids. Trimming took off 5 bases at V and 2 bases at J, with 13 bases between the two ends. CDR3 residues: CASSQQQGPYEQYF. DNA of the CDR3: TGTGCCAGCAGCCAACAACAGGGACCCTACGAGCAGTACTTC.

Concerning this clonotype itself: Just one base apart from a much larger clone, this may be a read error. The CDR3 DNA sequence: TGTGCCAGCAGCTCTCAACCAGTCTGCGAGCAGTACTTC. Amino acids: CASSSQPVCEQYF. The J gene is TRBJ2-7, the V gene TRBV11-2; D unclear. The germline CDR1 and CDR2 sequences are SGHAT and FQNNGV. V was trimmed by 4 bases and J by 6 bases, leaving 13 bases between them. This CDR3 has 13 residues.

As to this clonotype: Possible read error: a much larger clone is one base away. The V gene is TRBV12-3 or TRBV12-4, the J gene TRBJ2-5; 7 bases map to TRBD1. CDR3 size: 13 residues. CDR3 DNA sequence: TGTGTCAGCAGTACGGGACAGCAAGAGACCCAGTACTTC. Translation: CVSSTGQQETQYF.

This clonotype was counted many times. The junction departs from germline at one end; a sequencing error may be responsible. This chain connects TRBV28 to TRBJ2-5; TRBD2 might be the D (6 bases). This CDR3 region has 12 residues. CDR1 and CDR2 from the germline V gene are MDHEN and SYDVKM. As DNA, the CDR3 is TGTGCCAGCACCACGGGGACTCTCGCCCGGAACTTC. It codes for CASTTGTLARNF.

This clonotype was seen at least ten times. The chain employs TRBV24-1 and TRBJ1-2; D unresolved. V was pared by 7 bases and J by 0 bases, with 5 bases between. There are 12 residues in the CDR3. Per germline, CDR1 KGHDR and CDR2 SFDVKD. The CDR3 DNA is TGTGCCACCAGGGATACTAACTATGGCTACACCTTC. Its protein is CATRDTNYGYTF.

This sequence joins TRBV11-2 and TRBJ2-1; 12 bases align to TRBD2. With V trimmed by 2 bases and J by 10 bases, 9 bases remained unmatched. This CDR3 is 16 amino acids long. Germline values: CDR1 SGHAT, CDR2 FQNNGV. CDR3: CASSLSRTSGAGEQFF. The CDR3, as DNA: TGTGCCAGCAGCTTATCCCGGACTAGCGGGGCAGGAGAGCAGTTCTTC.

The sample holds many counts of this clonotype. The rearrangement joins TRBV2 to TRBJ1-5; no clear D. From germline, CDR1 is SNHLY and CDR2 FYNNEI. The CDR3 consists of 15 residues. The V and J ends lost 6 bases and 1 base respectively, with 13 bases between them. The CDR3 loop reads CASRMDGLSNQPQHF. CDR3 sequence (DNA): TGTGCCAGCAGGATGGACGGACTAAGCAATCAGCCCCAGCATTTT.

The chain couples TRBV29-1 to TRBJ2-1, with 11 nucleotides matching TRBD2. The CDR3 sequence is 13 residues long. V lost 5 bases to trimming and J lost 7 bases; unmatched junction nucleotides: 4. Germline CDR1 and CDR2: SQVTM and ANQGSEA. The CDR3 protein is CSVQGLAENEQFF. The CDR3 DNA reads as TGCAGCGTTCAGGGACTAGCGGAGAATGAGCAGTTCTTC.

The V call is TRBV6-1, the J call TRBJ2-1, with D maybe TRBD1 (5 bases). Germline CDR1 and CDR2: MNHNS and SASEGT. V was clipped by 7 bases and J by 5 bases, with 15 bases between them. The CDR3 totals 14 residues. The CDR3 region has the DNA TGTGCCAGCACCACATCGACAGTCCACAATGAGCAGTTCTTC. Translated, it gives CASTTSTVHNEQFF.

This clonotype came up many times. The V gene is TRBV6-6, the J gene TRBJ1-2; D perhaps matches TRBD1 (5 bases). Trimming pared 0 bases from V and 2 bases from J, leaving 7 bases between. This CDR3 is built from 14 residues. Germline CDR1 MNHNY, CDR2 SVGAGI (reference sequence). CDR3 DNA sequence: TGTGCCAGCAGTTACTCGCGACAGAACTATGGCTACACCTTC. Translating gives CASSYSRQNYGYTF.

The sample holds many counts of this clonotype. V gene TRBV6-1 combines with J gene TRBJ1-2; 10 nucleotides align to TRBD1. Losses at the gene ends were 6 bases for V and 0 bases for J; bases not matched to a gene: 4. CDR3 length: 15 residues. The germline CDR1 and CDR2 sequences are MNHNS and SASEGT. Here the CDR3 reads CASRTGQGPNYGYTF. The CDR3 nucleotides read TGTGCCAGCAGGACGGGACAGGGGCCTAACTATGGCTACACCTTC.

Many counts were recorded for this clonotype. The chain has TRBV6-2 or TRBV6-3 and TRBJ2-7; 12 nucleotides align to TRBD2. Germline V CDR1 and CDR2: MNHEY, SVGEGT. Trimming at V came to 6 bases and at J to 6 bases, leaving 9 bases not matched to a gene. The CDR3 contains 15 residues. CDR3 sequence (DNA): TGTGCCAGCAGAAGTCGACTAGCGGGAGTCTTCGAGCAGTACTTC. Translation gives CASRSRLAGVFEQYF.

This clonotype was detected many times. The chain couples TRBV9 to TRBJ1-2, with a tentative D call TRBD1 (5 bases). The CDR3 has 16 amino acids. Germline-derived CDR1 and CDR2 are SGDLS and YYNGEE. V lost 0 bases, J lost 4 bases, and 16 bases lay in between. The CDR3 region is CASSVDRQGYTYGYTF. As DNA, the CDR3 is TGTGCCAGCAGCGTAGATAGGCAGGGCTATACCTATGGCTACACCTTC.